One and the same sample provided the 29 T cell receptor beta chains below, sequenced in a study of shared clonotypes between healthy human individuals. Sequenced by immunoSEQ multiplex PCR; TCRdb stores in-frame clones only, minus some. The sample contains roughly 1.4 million clones, approximately 98.5% of which appear only once. The sample taken for sequencing was naive CD4+ T cells sorted from blood. Subset denoted: CD45RA+ positively selected. These receptors all come from a man younger than 45 in good health.

The J gene is TRBJ1-5, the V gene TRBV7-9; D gene unclear. V was pared by 5 bases and J by 5 bases, with 10 bases between. CDR3 size: 13 residues. Germline V lookup: CDR1 SEHNR, CDR2 FQNEAQ (reference sequence). CDR3 bases: TGTGCCAGCAGCCCTTCGGAATATCAGCCCCAGCATTTT. Its protein is CASSPSEYQPQHF.

This chain connects TRBV29-1 to TRBJ1-5; weak D call: TRBD1 (6 bases). The CDR3 runs to 14 residues. Germline V gives CDR1 SQVTM, CDR2 ANQGSEA. V gave up 3 bases and J gave up 6 bases, with 15 bases separating them. The CDR3 is CSVDGGLISQPQHF. The CDR3 coding sequence is TGCAGCGTTGACGGGGGGCTGATTAGTCAGCCCCAGCATTTT.

This chain joins TRBV12-5 and TRBJ2-5, with 9 bases lining up with TRBD2. V dropped 6 bases and J dropped 3; count of bases not matched to a gene: 2. From germline, CDR1 is LGHNT and CDR2 FRNRAP. The CDR3 totals 13 residues. For the CDR3, the DNA is TGTGCTAGTGGCTTAGCGGGAGAAGAGACCCAGTACTTC. This gives the protein CASGLAGEETQYF.

Note on this clone: The sample has other DNA sequences that encode this CDR3 too. The V and J genes are TRBV5-1 and TRBJ1-1, with 7 bases that match TRBD1. Germline CDR1 reads SGHRS; CDR2 reads YFSETQ. The CDR3 extends over 14 amino acids. V gave up 4 bases and J gave up 0 bases; unmatched junction bases: 3. Here the CDR3 reads CASSTGTVNTEAFF. CDR3 sequence (DNA): TGCGCCAGCAGCACGGGGACAGTGAACACTGAAGCTTTCTTT.

This chain joins TRBV7-2 and TRBJ2-1; 9 nucleotides agree with TRBD1. This CDR3 is 17 amino acids long. CDR1 and CDR2 (germline): SGHTA, FQGNSA. With 1 base clipped from V and 3 bases from J, the junction kept 7 bases outside the gene matches. As DNA, the CDR3 is TGTGCCAGCAGCTTAGAGCTTGGACAGGGGCTCTACAATGAGCAGTTCTTC. This sequence encodes CASSLELGQGLYNEQFF.

The V and J genes are TRBV7-5 and TRBJ1-1. TRBV7-5 is shown as a pseudogene. The CDR3 sequence is 17 residues long. Here the CDR3 reads CVRSYPRPLIGDTEAFF. Written as DNA, the CDR3 is TGTGTCAGAAGTTACCCCCGTCCCCTTATCGGGGACACTGAAGCTTTCTTT.

V and J are TRBV15 and TRBJ2-1; tentatively, D is TRBD2 (5 bases). The CDR3 has 16 amino acids. The ends were cut back, 1 base at V and 2 bases at J, with 12 bases in the middle. In germline, CDR1 is LNHNV, CDR2 YYDKDF (reference sequence). CDR3 protein: CATSRGISGTYNEQFF. CDR3 in DNA: TGTGCCACCAGCAGAGGGATCTCGGGGACCTACAATGAGCAGTTCTTC.

The chain employs TRBV28 and TRBJ1-4, with D possibly TRBD1 on 5 matching bases. V lost 4 bases and J lost 5, with 8 bases in between. Germline V gives CDR1 MDHEN, CDR2 SYDVKM. The CDR3 runs to 13 residues. Here the CDR3 reads CASSSDMNEKLFF. The CDR3 nucleotides are TGTGCCAGCAGTTCGGACATGAATGAAAAACTGTTTTTT.

The chain combines TRBV4-2 with TRBJ2-7, with D perhaps given as TRBD1 or TRBD2 (5 bases each). The length of the CDR3 is 16 residues. V shed 1 base and J shed 6 bases, with 19 bases lying between them. CDR1 and CDR2 from the germline V gene are LGHNA and YNFKEQ. The CDR3 protein is CASSQGIELRDGEQYF. The DNA of the CDR3 is TGTGCCAGCAGCCAAGGTATAGAGCTTAGGGACGGCGAGCAGTACTTC.

Concerning this clone: The sample has other DNA sequences that encode this CDR3 too. The chain carries TRBV28 and TRBJ2-1; TRBD1 might be the D (5 bases). The CDR3 contains 14 residues. The V end was cut by 5 bases, the J end by 1 base, with 9 bases between. Germline V gene sequence: CDR1 MDHEN, CDR2 SYDVKM. The CDR3 coding sequence is TGTGCCAGCAGTCCCGGACATTCCTACAATGAGCAGTTCTTC. Translation: CASSPGHSYNEQFF.

The V and J genes are TRBV14 and TRBJ1-2, with D perhaps matching TRBD1 (6 bases). V was shortened by 4 bases and J by 4 bases, with 10 bases between the two germline ends. CDR3 length equals 13 residues. The germline CDR1 and CDR2 sequences are SGHDN and FVKESK. The CDR3 sequence: CASSLGTLYGYTF. CDR3 coding DNA: TGTGCCAGCAGCCTAGGGACACTCTATGGCTACACCTTC.

This chain uses TRBV18 with TRBJ2-3, with 12 bases fitting TRBD1. V lost 3 bases to trimming and J lost 8 bases; unmatched junction nucleotides: 9. Germline V gene data show CDR1 as KGHSH and CDR2 as LQKENI. The CDR3 length is 16 residues. CDR3 sequence reads: CASSPLGTGGLGTQYF. CDR3 sequence (DNA): TGTGCCAGCTCACCCCTCGGGACAGGGGGCTTGGGTACGCAGTATTTT.

CDR3 DNA sequence: TGTGCCAGCAGCTTAATCGGGGGGCGCGTAGGCAATCAGCCCCAGCATTTT. This sequence encodes CASSLIGGRVGNQPQHF. This chain joins TRBV7-9 and TRBJ1-5, with D perhaps matching TRBD1 (6 bases). This CDR3 comprises 17 residues. Trimming left V 2 bases short and J 2 bases short, with 16 bases between. Per germline, CDR1 SEHNR and CDR2 FQNEAQ (reference sequence). The full variable domain, completed using reference TRBV7-9 and TRBJ1-5, is DTGVSQNPRHKITKRGQNVTFRCDPISEHNRLYWYRQTLGQGPEFLTYFQNEAQLEKSRLLSDRFSAERPKGSFSTLEIQRTEQGDSAMYLCASSLIGGRVGNQPQHFGDGTRLSIL.

The chain links TRBV19 to TRBJ2-3; maybe TRBD1 (6 bases). In germline, CDR1 is LNHDA, CDR2 SQIVND (reference sequence). V was clipped by 10 bases and J by 8 bases, with 16 bases between them. The CDR3 runs to 12 residues. CDR3: CATLGGQGTQYF. CDR3 in DNA: TGTGCCACCCTAGGGGGACAAGGTACGCAGTATTTT.

As for this clone: Other DNA variants within this sample encode the same CDR3. The chain is built from TRBV7-2 and TRBJ2-1; TRBD1 aligns across 9 bases. Trimming took 1 base from V and 4 from J; bases not matched to a gene: 2. CDR1 is SGHTA, CDR2 FQGNSA, per germline. CDR3 length equals 15 residues. CDR3 nucleotide sequence: TGTGCCAGCAGCTTAGGGGGACAGGGATACAATGAGCAGTTCTTC. It codes for CASSLGGQGYNEQFF.

The CDR3: CASSLGEFNEQFF. The CDR3 nucleotides are TGTGCCAGCAGCTTAGGGGAGTTCAATGAGCAGTTCTTC. The chain links TRBV7-2 to TRBJ2-1, with TRBD2 as a possible D gene (5 bases). CDR1 and CDR2 from the germline V gene are SGHTA and FQGNSA. The V gene lost 1 base and the J gene lost 6 bases, with 7 bases spanning the gap. The CDR3 is made up of 13 amino acids.

The chain links TRBV28 to TRBJ1-2; TRBD1 aligns across 10 bases. The germline CDR1 and CDR2 sequences are MDHEN and SYDVKM. J was trimmed by 4 bases and V by 5 bases; bases with no gene match: 4. CDR3 length equals 14 residues. This CDR3 is CASSTDRGSYGYTF. CDR3 nucleotide sequence: TGTGCCAGCAGTACGGACAGGGGGTCCTATGGCTACACCTTC.

This chain joins TRBV28 and TRBJ2-7; 8 nucleotides align to TRBD1. CDR1 is MDHEN and CDR2 is SYDVKM in the germline V gene. The junction had 11 bases not matched to a gene; V was cut back by 7 bases and J by 6 bases. The CDR3 consists of 14 residues. The CDR3 protein is CASIYGRGHVEQYF. CDR3 nucleotides: TGTGCCAGCATCTACGGCAGGGGGCATGTCGAGCAGTACTTC. Complete variable domain (other parts from reference TRBV28 and TRBJ2-7): DVKVTQSSRYLVKRTGEKVFLECVQDMDHENMFWYRQDPGLGLRLIYFSYDVKMKEKGDIPEGYSVSREKKERFSLILESASTNQTSMYLCASIYGRGHVEQYFGPGTRLTVT.

This clone occurred once. Other DNA sequences in the same sample also yield this CDR3. This rearrangement joins TRBV5-6 to TRBJ2-3; unclear D gene. Germline V lookup: CDR1 SGHDT, CDR2 YYEEEE. V was clipped by 3 bases and J by 3 bases, with 11 bases between them. The CDR3 is made up of 14 amino acids. The CDR3 DNA follows: TGTGCCAGCAGCTCTGGACGGTCGACAGATACGCAGTATTTT. Residues: CASSSGRSTDTQYF. The variable domain in full, completed from reference TRBV5-6 and TRBJ2-3, reads DAGVTQSPTHLIKTRGQQVTLRCSPKSGHDTVSWYQQALGQGPQFIFQYYEEEERQRGNFPDRFSGHQFPNYSSELNVNALLLGDSALYLCASSSGRSTDTQYFGPGTRLTVL.

The chain is built from TRBV5-5 and TRBJ2-1; the D is unclear. The V and J ends lost 0 bases and 13 bases respectively, with 17 bases between them. This CDR3 has 14 amino acids. Germline V gene lookup returns CDR1 SGHKS and CDR2 YYEKEE (reference sequence). The CDR3 loop reads CASSLAQTQETQFF. CDR3 sequence (DNA): TGTGCCAGCAGCTTGGCCCAAACGCAAGAGACCCAGTTCTTC.

The chain is built from TRBV28 and TRBJ1-2; D perhaps matches TRBD1 (5 bases). The CDR3 has 17 amino acids. V was pared by 1 base and J by 0 bases, with 15 bases between. Germline lookup yields CDR1 MDHEN and CDR2 SYDVKM. As DNA, the CDR3 is TGTGCCAGCAGTTTATCCTCAGGGAGCGGTCCTAACTATGGCTACACCTTC. Translated, it gives CASSLSSGSGPNYGYTF.

This sequence joins TRBV10-1 and TRBJ1-1, with D unresolved. V shed 4 bases and J shed 0 bases, with 6 bases lying between them. The germline V gene encodes CDR1 WNHNN and CDR2 SYGVQD (reference sequence). The CDR3 is 13 amino acids. The CDR3 sequence is CASSVKLNTEAFF. In nucleotides, the CDR3 is TGCGCCAGCAGTGTTAAATTGAACACTGAAGCTTTCTTT.

The chain employs TRBV6-6 and TRBJ2-1, with D unresolved. The CDR3 has 13 residues. Germline CDR1 is MNHNY and CDR2 is SVGAGI (reference sequence). Trimming took 5 bases from V and 1 from J, leaving 6 bases between them. As DNA, the CDR3 is TGTGCCAGCAGTCGGCTATCCTACAATGAGCAGTTCTTC. This translates into CASSRLSYNEQFF.

This rearrangement joins TRBV6-6 to TRBJ1-4; D call uncertain. Trimming left V 4 bases short and J 0 bases short, with 6 bases between. Germline V lookup: CDR1 MNHNY, CDR2 SVGAGI (reference sequence). The CDR3 sequence is 14 residues long. Written as DNA, the CDR3 is TGTGCCAGCAGTTGGTCTGCAACTAATGAAAAACTGTTTTTT. Its protein is CASSWSATNEKLFF.

In DNA form, the CDR3 reads TGTGCCAGCAGTCAAGGACGGTCAAGTAGGGCCCAGTACTTC. This codes for CASSQGRSSRAQYF. This sequence joins TRBV6-1 and TRBJ2-5, with D unresolved. The germline CDR1 and CDR2 sequences are MNHNS and SASEGT. Trimming cost V 5 bases and J 9 bases, with 19 bases left between them. The CDR3 has 14 residues.

The V call is TRBV25-1, the J call TRBJ2-5; D gene unclear. The length of the CDR3 is 11 residues. The germline V gene encodes CDR1 MGHDK and CDR2 SYGVNS. Trimming took 2 bases from V and 2 from J, leaving 0 bases between them. DNA for the CDR3: TGTGCCAGCAGTGAACAAGAGACCCAGTACTTC. Amino acid sequence: CASSEQETQYF.

This chain links TRBV9 with TRBJ1-2, with no clear D. Germline V gene lookup returns CDR1 SGDLS and CDR2 YYNGEE. This CDR3 spans 15 amino acids. Trimming removed 0 bases from V and 1 base from J, with 10 bases in between. The CDR3, as DNA: TGTGCCAGCAGCGTAGTGGGAGGAAATAACTATGGCTACACCTTC. This gives the protein CASSVVGGNNYGYTF.

The V and J genes are TRBV11-1 and TRBJ2-7; 13 nucleotides agree with TRBD2. V lost 6 bases, J lost 2 bases, and 4 bases stayed unmatched. The CDR3 totals 15 residues. Germline-derived CDR1 and CDR2 are SGHAT and FQDESV (reference sequence). The CDR3 bases are TGTGCCAGCAGAGGACTAGCGGGAGTCCCCTACGAGCAGTACTTC. As protein: CASRGLAGVPYEQYF.

The V call is TRBV7-2, the J call TRBJ2-1; no firm D call. CDR1 and CDR2 from the germline V gene are SGHTA and FQGNSA. CDR3 length equals 12 residues. Deletions cut 5 bases from V and 8 bases from J, with 10 bases between. The CDR3 is CASSKPGHEQFF. The CDR3 nucleotides read TGTGCCAGCAGCAAACCCGGGCATGAGCAGTTCTTC.